The 28 T cell receptor beta chains given below trace back to one sample, sequenced in a study of PD-L1 blockade in urothelial cancer. Sequencing was performed with immunoSEQ multiplex PCR; in TCRdb, only in-frame clones are kept and a portion is missing. The table has more than 90,000 clones, around 90% seen once; the top ten hold around 4%. Stated time point: peripheral blood 6 weeks after treatment start. Sequenced here: PBMCs, sampled around atezolizumab (anti-PD-L1) treatment. Receptors were obtained from a man in his sixties with urothelial cancer.

The rearrangement links TRBV20-1 to TRBJ1-2, with a tentative D call TRBD1 (6 bases). In germline, CDR1 is DFQATT, CDR2 SNEGSKA (reference sequence). The CDR3 has 11 amino acids. V lost 2 bases and J 5 bases, leaving 6 bases between the germline ends. The CDR3 protein is CSARTGYGYTF. CDR3 bases: TGCAGTGCTAGAACAGGGTATGGCTACACCTTC.

The chain joins TRBV5-5 to TRBJ2-3; perhaps TRBD1 as D (6 bases). Germline V CDR1 and CDR2: SGHKS, YYEKEE (reference sequence). The CDR3 has 15 residues. V was clipped by 0 bases and J by 1 base, with 9 bases between them. Written as DNA, the CDR3 is TGTGCCAGCAGCTTGGTACAGGGCGGCACAGATACGCAGTATTTT. Translation: CASSLVQGGTDTQYF.

The chain employs TRBV5-4 and TRBJ2-7; D may be TRBD2 (7 bases). V was shortened by 4 bases and J by 3 bases, with 17 bases between the two germline ends. This CDR3 has 15 residues. CDR1 and CDR2 (germline): SGHNT, YYREEE (reference sequence). CDR3 nucleotide sequence: TGTGCCAGCAGCCCGACTGAGGGGGGGGTCTACGAGCAGTACTTC. Translating it yields CASSPTEGGVYEQYF.

This clone has only one observation. V and J are TRBV5-1 and TRBJ2-5; D unresolved. The CDR3 is made up of 13 amino acids. The V gene's germline CDR1 is SGHRS and CDR2 YFSETQ. Deletions cut 1 base from V and 2 bases from J, with 6 bases between. In DNA, the CDR3 is TGCGCCAGCAGCTTGAATCTTCAAGAGACCCAGTACTTC. Protein product: CASSLNLQETQYF.

The J gene is TRBJ1-2, the V gene TRBV29-1, with 7 bases that match TRBD1. Germline CDR1 SQVTM, CDR2 ANQGSEA. The length of the CDR3 is 17 residues. J lost 7 bases, V lost 6 bases, and 23 bases had no gene match. CDR3 coding DNA: TGCAGCGTCCCCGCAGGGGGTAACGGGGGCTCAAAAGGTGGCTACACCTTC. It translates to CSVPAGGNGGSKGGYTF.

In its sample, this clone was seen once. This chain joins TRBV5-1 and TRBJ2-1; no firm D call. CDR1 and CDR2 (germline): SGHRS, YFSETQ. V was trimmed by 2 bases and J by 0 bases, leaving 9 bases between them. CDR3 length: 15 amino acids. The CDR3 DNA reads as TGCGCCAGCAGCTTCACCGATAGCTCCTACAATGAGCAGTTCTTC. Translating gives CASSFTDSSYNEQFF.

This chain links TRBV28 with TRBJ2-3; 11 nucleotides line up with TRBD1. CDR3 length equals 15 residues. Germline CDR1 reads MDHEN; CDR2 reads SYDVKM. The J segment lost 6 bases and the V segment lost 7 bases, leaving 9 bases of the junction unmatched. The CDR3 loop is CASNQGQGAGDTQYF. The CDR3 DNA follows: TGTGCCAGCAACCAAGGACAGGGGGCAGGTGATACGCAGTATTTT.

The chain recombines TRBV29-1 with TRBJ2-7; no definite D call. The germline V gene has CDR1 SQVTM and CDR2 ANQGSEA. V was shortened by 7 bases and J by 3 bases, with 10 bases between the two germline ends. This CDR3 is 11 amino acids long. The CDR3 DNA reads as TGCAGCGCTGCAGACCGCTACGAGCAGTACTTC. It translates to CSAADRYEQYF.

The chain combines TRBV6-5 with TRBJ2-3; no definite D call. Germline CDR1 reads MNHEY; CDR2 reads SVGAGI. The length of the CDR3 is 15 residues. Trimming cost V 0 bases and J 2 bases, with 9 bases left between them. The DNA of the CDR3 is TGTGCCAGCAGTTACTCGAACGGTCTCACAGATACGCAGTATTTT. Translated: CASSYSNGLTDTQYF.

The gene calls are TRBV7-2 and TRBJ2-5; D gene unclear. The V and J ends lost 2 bases and 1 base respectively, with 8 bases between them. The germline gives CDR1 SGHTA, CDR2 FQGNSA. CDR3 length: 14 residues. CDR3 bases: TGTGCCAGCAGCTTAAATCCTAGCCAAGAGACCCAGTACTTC. This codes for CASSLNPSQETQYF.

Notes on this clone: The sample has other DNA sequences that encode this CDR3 too. The V gene is TRBV29-1, the J gene TRBJ1-1, with a possible D match to TRBD1 (5 bases). The V gene's germline CDR1 is SQVTM and CDR2 ANQGSEA. This CDR3 comprises 13 residues. Deletions cut 2 bases from V and 2 bases from J, with 9 bases between. CDR3 DNA sequence: TGCAGCGTTGAAAGACAGTTAAACACTGAAGCTTTCTTT. Its protein is CSVERQLNTEAFF.

The J gene is TRBJ2-2, the V gene TRBV19; 8 positions match TRBD2. The CDR3 runs 16 residues. Germline V gene sequence: CDR1 LNHDA, CDR2 SQIVND (reference sequence). The trim removed 3 bases at V and 6 bases at J, leaving 9 bases unmatched. CDR3 sequence (DNA): TGTGCCAGTAGTATCGGTAGCGGGATTAGGGCCGGGGAGCTGTTTTTT. Translated: CASSIGSGIRAGELFF.

This chain uses TRBV7-3 with TRBJ2-1; 7 nucleotides align to TRBD1. Germline lookup yields CDR1 SGHTA and CDR2 FQGTGA. Germline trimming cut 5 bases from V and 4 bases from J; bases unmatched to any gene: 8. The length of the CDR3 is 15 residues. The CDR3: CASSQQGSFYNEQFF. DNA for the CDR3: TGTGCCAGCAGCCAACAGGGGTCTTTTTACAATGAGCAGTTCTTC.

The chain couples TRBV4-3 to TRBJ2-3; TRBD2 matches 7 bases. This CDR3 is built from 18 residues. With 3 bases clipped from V and 0 bases from J, the junction kept 12 bases outside the gene matches. In germline, CDR1 is LGHNA, CDR2 YSLEER. CDR3 sequence (DNA): TGCGCCAGCAGCCATACCGTTCAACCTAGCGGTAGCACAGATACGCAGTATTTT. This gives the protein CASSHTVQPSGSTDTQYF.

This clone occurred once. The genes are TRBV5-4 and TRBJ2-1; a weak D match, TRBD2 (5 bases). Trimming pared 0 bases from V and 0 bases from J, leaving 13 bases between. Germline V lookup: CDR1 SGHNT, CDR2 YYREEE (reference sequence). The CDR3 runs to 17 residues. Here the CDR3 reads CASSLVPSQISYNEQFF. Written as DNA, the CDR3 is TGTGCCAGCAGCTTGGTCCCTAGCCAAATCTCCTACAATGAGCAGTTCTTC. The whole variable domain, filled in from reference TRBV5-4 and TRBJ2-1, reads ETGVTQSPTHLIKTRGQQVTLRCSSQSGHNTVSWYQQALGQGPQFIFQYYREEENGRGNFPPRFSGLQFPNYSSELNVNALELDDSALYLCASSLVPSQISYNEQFFGPGTRLTVL.

J is TRBJ1-1 and V is TRBV14; D unclear. This CDR3 is built from 14 residues. Germline values: CDR1 SGHDN, CDR2 FVKESK. Between the trimmed V and J ends, which lost 1 base and 5 bases, there was a span of 11 bases. CDR3 nucleotides: TGTGCCAGCAGCCAAGTTCAGCCGGAGACTGAAGCTTTCTTT. Its protein product is CASSQVQPETEAFF.

This chain joins TRBV19 and TRBJ1-2; no clear D gene. Deletions cut 3 bases from V and 2 bases from J, with 10 bases between. Germline lookup yields CDR1 LNHDA and CDR2 SQIVND (reference sequence). The CDR3 runs 14 residues. CDR3 sequence (DNA): TGTGCCAGTAGTATCCTGGAGCAAAACTATGGCTACACCTTC. Translation gives CASSILEQNYGYTF.

V is TRBV6-5 and J is TRBJ1-1; D not resolved. This CDR3 has 13 amino acids. CDR1 is MNHEY, CDR2 SVGAGI, per germline. V was cut by 2 bases and J by 7 bases, with 11 bases left in between. The CDR3 nucleotides are TGTGCCAGCAGTTACACAGACGTAAGTGAAGCTTTCTTT. As protein: CASSYTDVSEAFF.

V and J are TRBV4-3 and TRBJ2-1, with 12 bases lining up with TRBD2. From germline, CDR1 is LGHNA and CDR2 YSLEER. The CDR3 is 18 amino acids. V lost 0 bases, J lost 0 bases, and 3 bases stayed unmatched. The CDR3 DNA is TGCGCCAGCAGCCAAGAGACTAGCGGGGGCGGCTCCTACAATGAGCAGTTCTTC. It yields the protein CASSQETSGGGSYNEQFF.

This sequence joins TRBV6-5 and TRBJ1-1; TRBD1 might be the D (5 bases). The CDR3 runs to 15 residues. V lost 6 bases and J 1 base, leaving 15 bases between the germline ends. The germline V gene has CDR1 MNHEY and CDR2 SVGAGI. The CDR3 DNA follows: TGTGCCAGCAGGCTTACCCGTCAGGGGAACACTGAAGCTTTCTTT. This encodes CASRLTRQGNTEAFF.

The chain couples TRBV9 to TRBJ2-3; 8 nucleotides line up with TRBD2. The CDR3 totals 16 residues. With V trimmed by 3 bases and J by 6 bases, 12 bases remained unmatched. From germline, CDR1 is SGDLS and CDR2 YYNGEE. This CDR3 reads CASSADTGRAPDTQYF. CDR3 bases: TGTGCCAGCAGCGCGGACACCGGGAGGGCACCGGATACGCAGTATTTT. The variable domain in full, completed from reference TRBV9 and TRBJ2-3, reads DSGVTQTPKHLITATGQRVTLRCSPRSGDLSVYWYQQSLDQGLQFLIQYYNGEERAKGNILERFSAQQFPDLHSELNLSSLELGDSALYFCASSADTGRAPDTQYFGPGTRLTVL.

The chain employs TRBV19 and TRBJ1-6; 7 bases fit TRBD1. Germline V gene sequence: CDR1 LNHDA, CDR2 SQIVND (reference sequence). The V and J ends lost 4 bases and 7 bases, in that order; junction bases with no gene match: 4. This CDR3 spans 14 amino acids. For the CDR3, the DNA is TGTGCCAGTAGTACTGGGACAGACAATTCACCCCTCCACTTT. As protein: CASSTGTDNSPLHF.

The rearrangement uses TRBV6-5 and TRBJ2-7; a possible D gene is TRBD2 (6 bases). V shed 6 bases and J shed 5 bases, with 11 bases lying between them. The CDR3 is made up of 12 amino acids. Germline-derived CDR1 and CDR2 are MNHEY and SVGAGI. CDR3 sequence (DNA): TGTGCCAGCAGCTCTAGCGTCCACGAGCAGTACTTC. This gives the protein CASSSSVHEQYF.

The rearrangement links TRBV4-1 to TRBJ2-1; possibly TRBD1 for D (7 bases). The V and J ends lost 4 bases and 5 bases respectively, with 9 bases between them. This CDR3 spans 13 amino acids. Germline V gene lookup returns CDR1 MGHRA and CDR2 YSYEKL. This CDR3 reads CASSPRGDNEQFF. DNA of the CDR3: TGCGCCAGCAGCCCCAGGGGGGACAATGAGCAGTTCTTC.

The chain employs TRBV19 and TRBJ2-4; a weak D match, TRBD2 (5 bases). V gave up 0 bases and J gave up 3 bases, with 9 bases separating them. Germline V CDR1 and CDR2: LNHDA, SQIVND (reference sequence). CDR3 length equals 15 residues. The CDR3 region has the DNA TGTGCCAGTAGTATAGACCGGGCGGGCAAAAACATTCAGTACTTC. Encoded protein: CASSIDRAGKNIQYF.

The rearrangement links TRBV6-5 to TRBJ2-5, with 8 positions matching TRBD1. The CDR3 contains 14 residues. The germline gives CDR1 MNHEY, CDR2 SVGAGI. The ends lost 6 bases at V and 3 bases at J; junction bases unmatched: 6. The CDR3 DNA reads TGTGCCAGCAGGTCGCAGGGGGCGAAAGAGACCCAGTACTTC. This sequence encodes CASRSQGAKETQYF.

The chain recombines TRBV27 with TRBJ1-1; 9 nucleotides align to TRBD1. V was pared by 8 bases and J by 3 bases, with 4 bases of the junction left unmatched. This CDR3 contains 13 residues. The V gene's germline CDR1 is MNHEY and CDR2 SMNVEV (reference sequence). CDR3 region: CASGDRGDTEAFF. In DNA, the CDR3 is TGTGCCAGCGGTGACAGGGGGGACACTGAAGCTTTCTTT.

The chain couples TRBV4-1 to TRBJ2-5, with no clear D. V lost 3 bases and J 0 bases, leaving 5 bases between the germline ends. CDR1 MGHRA and CDR2 YSYEKL come from the germline V gene. The CDR3 runs 13 residues. As DNA, the CDR3 is TGCGCCAGCAGCCATCCCAACCAAGAGACCCAGTACTTC. It is translated as CASSHPNQETQYF.